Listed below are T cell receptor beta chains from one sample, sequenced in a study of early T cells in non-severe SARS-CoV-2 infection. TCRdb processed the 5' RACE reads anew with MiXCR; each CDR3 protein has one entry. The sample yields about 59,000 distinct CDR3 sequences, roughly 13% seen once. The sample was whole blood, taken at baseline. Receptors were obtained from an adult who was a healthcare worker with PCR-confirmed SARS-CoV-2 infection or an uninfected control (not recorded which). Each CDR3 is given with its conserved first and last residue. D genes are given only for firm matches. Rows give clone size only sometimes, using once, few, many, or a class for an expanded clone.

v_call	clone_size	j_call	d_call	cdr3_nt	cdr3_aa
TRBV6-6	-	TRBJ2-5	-	TGTGCCAGCAGTTACTTAGGGGCAGAGACCCAGTACTTC	CASSYLGAETQYF
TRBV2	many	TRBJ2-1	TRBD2	TGTGCCAGCAGTTCAACCCCCGGGACTAGCGGTGAGCAGTTCTTC	CASSSTPGTSGEQFF
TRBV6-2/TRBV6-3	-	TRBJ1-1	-	TGTGCCAGCAGTTACGGGAGGTATGAAGCTTTCTTT	CASSYGRYEAFF
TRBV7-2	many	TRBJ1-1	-	TGTGCCAGCAGCGTCCGGGGGCCCAACACTGAAGCTTTCTTT	CASSVRGPNTEAFF
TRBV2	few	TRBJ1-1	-	TGTGCCAGCAGTGAGGCGGGCGACACTGAAGCTTTCTTT	CASSEAGDTEAFF
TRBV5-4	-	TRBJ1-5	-	TGTGCCAGCAGCTCGGGACCGGGCAATTGGCCCCAGCATTTT	CASSSGPGNWPQHF
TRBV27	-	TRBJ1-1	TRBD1	TGTGCCAGCAGTACGCTTTCAGGGGGAAAGAACACTGAAGCTTTCTTT	CASSTLSGGKNTEAFF
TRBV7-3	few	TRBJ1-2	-	TGTGCCAGCAGCTTAATGGGAGGGGCTAACTATGGCTACACCTTC	CASSLMGGANYGYTF
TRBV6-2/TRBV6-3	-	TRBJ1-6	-	TGTGCCAGCAGTTACCTCGGCAGGACCTATAATTCACCCCTCCACTTT	CASSYLGRTYNSPLHF
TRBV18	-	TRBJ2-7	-	TGTGCCAGCTCACCATACGCCCAGACAGGATCCTCCTACGAGCAGTACTTC	CASSPYAQTGSSYEQYF
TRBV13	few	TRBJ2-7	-	TGTGCCAGCAGCCAAGGACTTGCCGACGAGCAGTACTTC	CASSQGLADEQYF
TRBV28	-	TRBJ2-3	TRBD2	TGTGCCACATCTAGCGGGGGGGCCGGGACAGATACGCAGTATTTT	CATSSGGAGTDTQYF
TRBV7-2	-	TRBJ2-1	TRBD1	TGTGCCAGCAGTCGACAGGGGGCGAACTCCTACAATGAGCAGTTCTTC	CASSRQGANSYNEQFF
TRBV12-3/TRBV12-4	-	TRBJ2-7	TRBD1	TGTGCCAGCACCTTAGGGGGCCCCTACGAGCAGTACTTC	CASTLGGPYEQYF
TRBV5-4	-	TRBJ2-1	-	TGTGCCAGCAGCCGTCAAGAGGGTTACTACAATGAGCAGTTCTTC	CASSRQEGYYNEQFF
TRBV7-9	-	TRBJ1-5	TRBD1	TGTGCCAGCAGCTTAGGGACAGGGGCCCCCAATCAGCCCCAGCATTTT	CASSLGTGAPNQPQHF
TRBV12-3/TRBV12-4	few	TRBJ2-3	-	TGTGCCAGCAGTTTAGGGGGGGGCATGGATACGCAGTATTTT	CASSLGGGMDTQYF
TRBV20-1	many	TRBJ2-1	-	TGCAGTGCTAGAGTGATAATGGGGTACAATGAGCAGTTCTTC	CSARVIMGYNEQFF
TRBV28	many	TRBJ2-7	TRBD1	TGTGCCAGCATGAGGGACAGGTTAAACGAGCAGTACTTC	CASMRDRLNEQYF
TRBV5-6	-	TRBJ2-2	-	TGTGCCAGCAGCCTCAACGCCGGGGAGCTGTTTTTT	CASSLNAGELFF
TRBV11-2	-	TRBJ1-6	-	TGTGCCAGCAGCCAGTCAACAGGGCCTTCACCCCTCCACTTT	CASSQSTGPSPLHF
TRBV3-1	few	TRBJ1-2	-	TGTGCCAGCAGCCCAGAGTTGGGGTTAGTTGGCTACACCTTC	CASSPELGLVGYTF
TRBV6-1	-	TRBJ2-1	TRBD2	TGTGCCAGCAGAGGGACTAACTACAATGAGCAGTTCTTC	CASRGTNYNEQFF
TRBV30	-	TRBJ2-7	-	TGTGCCTGGAGTGTACTCGGGCAAACCTACGAGCAGTACTTC	CAWSVLGQTYEQYF